This T cell receptor beta chain was identified in a study of blood T cell repertoires in COVID-19. On the study more broadly: Acute-phase and convalescent COVID-19 samples originated in the United States, Italy and Spain.

The germline V and J ends were trimmed by 2 bases and 6 bases, with 11 bases remaining between them. This CDR3 contains 13 residues. CDR1 is SEHNR and CDR2 is FQNEAQ in the germline V gene (reference sequence). Original analysis: Cell counts per sample came from amplifying reference gene primers. Measured with immunoSEQ multiplex PCR; TCRdb has only the in-frame clones, and not every one. Clone size and the V and J calls come from that table; the DNA yielded D and trimming. There are 90,000 or so clones in the sample; around 87% occur only once, and approximately 18% lies in the top ten. The chain joins TRBV7-9 to TRBJ2-7; D is unresolved. Specimen: peripheral blood. The source is a human donor in a cohort sampled during active COVID-19. CDR3: CASSLTGVGEQYF. In DNA form, the CDR3 reads TGTGCCAGCAGCTTAACGGGTGTCGGCGAGCAGTACTTC.